This T cell receptor beta chain was obtained from a study of T cell changes during pregnancy in multiple sclerosis. Method: immunoSEQ multiplex PCR; TCRdb's copy keeps in-frame clones and lacks some. The table has about 80,000 clones, about 91% seen once. CDR1 and CDR2 from the germline V gene are LGHNA and YNFKEQ. V lost 0 bases and J 0 bases, leaving 8 bases between the germline ends. The CDR3 has 15 amino acids. The chain uses TRBV4-2 and TRBJ1-1; D is unclear. This clonotype was sampled from a female donor with multiple sclerosis, enrolled in a pregnancy study. This material consisted of peripheral blood, taken before pregnancy. DNA of the CDR3: TGTGCCAGCAGCCAAGAGGCGGGGATGAACACTGAAGCTTTCTTT. This translates into CASSQEAGMNTEAFF.